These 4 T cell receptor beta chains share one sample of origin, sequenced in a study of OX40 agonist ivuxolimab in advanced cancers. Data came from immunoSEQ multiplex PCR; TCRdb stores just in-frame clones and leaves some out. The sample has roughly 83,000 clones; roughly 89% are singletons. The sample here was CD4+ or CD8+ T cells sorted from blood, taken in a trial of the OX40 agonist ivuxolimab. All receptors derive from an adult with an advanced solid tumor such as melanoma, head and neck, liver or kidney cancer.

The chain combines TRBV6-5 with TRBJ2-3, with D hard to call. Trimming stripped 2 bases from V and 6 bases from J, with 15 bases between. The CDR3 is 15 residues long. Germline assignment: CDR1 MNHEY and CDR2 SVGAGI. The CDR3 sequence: CASSYTATDADTQYF. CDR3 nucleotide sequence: TGTGCCAGCAGTTACACCGCGACTGATGCTGATACGCAGTATTTT.

CDR3 sequence (DNA): TGTGCCAGCCAAGGGCCTACTTCCTACAATGAGCAGTTCTTC. Translation: CASQGPTSYNEQFF. This chain uses TRBV28 with TRBJ2-1; D gene unclear. Per germline, CDR1 MDHEN and CDR2 SYDVKM. V dropped 8 bases and J dropped 1 base, with 12 bases sitting between them. The CDR3 is 14 amino acids.

The CDR3 loop is CASSTPSGRADEQFF. The CDR3, as DNA: TGTGCCAGTAGTACACCAAGCGGGAGGGCCGATGAGCAGTTCTTC. The chain recombines TRBV19 with TRBJ2-1; TRBD2 aligns across 10 bases. Germline V lookup: CDR1 LNHDA, CDR2 SQIVND (reference sequence). The junction had 8 bases not matched to a gene; V was cut back by 4 bases and J by 8 bases. The CDR3 is 15 residues long.

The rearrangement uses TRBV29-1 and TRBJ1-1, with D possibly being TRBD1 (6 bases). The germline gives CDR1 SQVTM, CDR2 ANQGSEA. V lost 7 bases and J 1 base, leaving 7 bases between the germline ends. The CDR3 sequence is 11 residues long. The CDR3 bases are TGCAGCGCGGACAGGAACACTGAAGCTTTCTTT. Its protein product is CSADRNTEAFF. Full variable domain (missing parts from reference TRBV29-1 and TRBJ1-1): SAVISQKPSRDICQRGTSLTIQCQVDSQVTMMFWYRQQPGQSLTLIATANQGSEATYESGFVIDKFPISRPNLTFSTLTVSNMSPEDSSIYLCSADRNTEAFFGQGTRLTVV.